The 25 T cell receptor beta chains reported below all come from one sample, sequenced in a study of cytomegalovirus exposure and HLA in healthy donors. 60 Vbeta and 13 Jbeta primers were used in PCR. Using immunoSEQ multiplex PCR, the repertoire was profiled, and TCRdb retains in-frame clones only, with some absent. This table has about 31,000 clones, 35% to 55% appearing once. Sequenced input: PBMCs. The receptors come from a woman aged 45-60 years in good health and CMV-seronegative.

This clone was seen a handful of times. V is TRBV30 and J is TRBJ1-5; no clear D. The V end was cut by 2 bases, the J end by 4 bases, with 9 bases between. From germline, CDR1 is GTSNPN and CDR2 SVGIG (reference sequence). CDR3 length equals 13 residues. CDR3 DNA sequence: TGTGCCTGGAGTTCCGCCGGGAATCAGCCCCAGCATTTT. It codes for CAWSSAGNQPQHF.

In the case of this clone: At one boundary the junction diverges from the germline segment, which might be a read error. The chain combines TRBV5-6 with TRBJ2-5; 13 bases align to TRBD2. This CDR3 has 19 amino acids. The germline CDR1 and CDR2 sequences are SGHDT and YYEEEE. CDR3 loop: CASSLVLSFRTSGGKTRYF. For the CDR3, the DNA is TGTGCCAGCAGCTTGGTACTGTCCTTCCGGACTAGCGGGGGAAAGACCCGGTACTTC. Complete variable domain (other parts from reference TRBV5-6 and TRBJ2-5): DAGVTQSPTHLIKTRGQQVTLRCSPKSGHDTVSWYQQALGQGPQFIFQYYEEEERQRGNFPDRFSGHQFPNYSSELNVNALLLGDSALYLCASSLVLSFRTSGGKTRYFGPGTRLLVL.

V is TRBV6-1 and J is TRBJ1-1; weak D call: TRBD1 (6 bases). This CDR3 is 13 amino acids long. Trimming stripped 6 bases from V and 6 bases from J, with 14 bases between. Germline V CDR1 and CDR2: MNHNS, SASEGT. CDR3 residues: CASRATGRAEAFF. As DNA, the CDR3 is TGTGCCAGCAGAGCAACAGGGAGAGCTGAAGCTTTCTTT.

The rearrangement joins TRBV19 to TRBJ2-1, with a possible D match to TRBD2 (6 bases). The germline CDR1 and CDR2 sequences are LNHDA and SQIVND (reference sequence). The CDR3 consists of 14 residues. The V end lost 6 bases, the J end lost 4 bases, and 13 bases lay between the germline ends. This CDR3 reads CASRPRDLYNEQFF. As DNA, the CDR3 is TGTGCCAGTAGGCCCCGGGACTTATACAATGAGCAGTTCTTC.

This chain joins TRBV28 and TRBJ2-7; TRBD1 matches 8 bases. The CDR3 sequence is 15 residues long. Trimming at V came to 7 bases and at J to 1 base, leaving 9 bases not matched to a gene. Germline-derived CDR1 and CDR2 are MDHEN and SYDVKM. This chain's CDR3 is CASTTSGTGSYEQYF. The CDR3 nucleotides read TGTGCCAGCACCACCTCCGGGACAGGATCCTACGAGCAGTACTTC.

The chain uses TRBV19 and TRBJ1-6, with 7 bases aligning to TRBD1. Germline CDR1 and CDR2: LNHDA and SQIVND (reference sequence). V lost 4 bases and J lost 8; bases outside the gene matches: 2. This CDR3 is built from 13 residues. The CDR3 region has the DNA TGTGCCAGTAGTAACACAGGGGATTCACCCCTCCACTTT. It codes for CASSNTGDSPLHF. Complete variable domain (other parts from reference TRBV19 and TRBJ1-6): DGGITQSPKYLFRKEGQNVTLSCEQNLNHDAMYWYRQDPGQGLRLIYYSQIVNDFQKGDIAEGYSVSREKKESFPLTVTSAQKNPTAFYLCASSNTGDSPLHFGNGTRLTVT.

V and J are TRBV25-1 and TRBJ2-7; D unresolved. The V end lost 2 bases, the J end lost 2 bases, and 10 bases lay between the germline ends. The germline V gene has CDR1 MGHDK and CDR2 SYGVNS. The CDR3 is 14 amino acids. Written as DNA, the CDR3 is TGTGCCAGCAGTGAAGTGGCTTTCCCCTACGAGCAGTACTTC. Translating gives CASSEVAFPYEQYF.

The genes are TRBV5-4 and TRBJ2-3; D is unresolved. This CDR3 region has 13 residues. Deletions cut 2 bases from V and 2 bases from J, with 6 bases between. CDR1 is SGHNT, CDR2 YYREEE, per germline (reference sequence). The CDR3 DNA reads TGTGCCAGCAGCTTAGAGCCCACAGATACGCAGTATTTT. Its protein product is CASSLEPTDTQYF.

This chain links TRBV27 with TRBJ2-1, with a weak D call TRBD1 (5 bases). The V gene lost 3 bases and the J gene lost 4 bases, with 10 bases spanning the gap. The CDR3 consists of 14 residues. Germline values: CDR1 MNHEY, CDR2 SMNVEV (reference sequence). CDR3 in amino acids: CASSFVQDYNEQFF. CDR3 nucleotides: TGTGCCAGCAGTTTCGTACAGGATTACAATGAGCAGTTCTTC.

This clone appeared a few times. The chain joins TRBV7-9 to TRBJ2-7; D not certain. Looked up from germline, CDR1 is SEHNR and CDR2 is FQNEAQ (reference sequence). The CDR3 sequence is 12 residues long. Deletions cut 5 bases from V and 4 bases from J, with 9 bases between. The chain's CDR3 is CASSLGSYEQYF. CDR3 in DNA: TGTGCCAGCAGCCTTGGCTCTTACGAGCAGTACTTC.

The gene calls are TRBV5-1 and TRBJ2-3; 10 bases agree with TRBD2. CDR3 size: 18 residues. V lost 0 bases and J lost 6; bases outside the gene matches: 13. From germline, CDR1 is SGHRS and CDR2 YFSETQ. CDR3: CASSLAVLAGEIHDTQYF. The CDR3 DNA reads TGCGCCAGCAGCTTGGCCGTTCTAGCGGGAGAAATTCATGATACGCAGTATTTT.

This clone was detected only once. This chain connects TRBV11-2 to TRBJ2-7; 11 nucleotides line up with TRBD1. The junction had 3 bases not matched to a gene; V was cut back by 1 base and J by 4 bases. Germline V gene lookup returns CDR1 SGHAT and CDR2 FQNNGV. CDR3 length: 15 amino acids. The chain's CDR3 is CASSLGTGGLYEQYF. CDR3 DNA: TGTGCCAGCAGCTTAGGGACAGGGGGCCTATACGAGCAGTACTTC.

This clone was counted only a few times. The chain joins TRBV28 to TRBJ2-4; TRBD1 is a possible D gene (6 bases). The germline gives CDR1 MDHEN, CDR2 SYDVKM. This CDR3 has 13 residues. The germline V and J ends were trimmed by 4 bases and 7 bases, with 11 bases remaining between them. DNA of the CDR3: TGTGCCAGCAGTTACAGGGATAGGAACATTCAGTACTTC. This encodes CASSYRDRNIQYF.

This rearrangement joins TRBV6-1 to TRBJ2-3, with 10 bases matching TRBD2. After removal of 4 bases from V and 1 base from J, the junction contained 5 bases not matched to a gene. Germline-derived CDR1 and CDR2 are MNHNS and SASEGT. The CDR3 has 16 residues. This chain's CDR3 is CASSGSGGVGTDTQYF. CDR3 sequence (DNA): TGTGCCAGCAGTGGAAGCGGGGGGGTGGGCACAGATACGCAGTATTTT.

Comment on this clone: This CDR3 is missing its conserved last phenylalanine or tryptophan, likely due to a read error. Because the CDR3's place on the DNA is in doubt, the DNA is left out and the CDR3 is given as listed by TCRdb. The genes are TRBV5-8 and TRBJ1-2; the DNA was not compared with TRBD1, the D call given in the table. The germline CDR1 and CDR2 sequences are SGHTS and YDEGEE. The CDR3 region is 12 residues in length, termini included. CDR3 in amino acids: CASSLEGLLVSS.

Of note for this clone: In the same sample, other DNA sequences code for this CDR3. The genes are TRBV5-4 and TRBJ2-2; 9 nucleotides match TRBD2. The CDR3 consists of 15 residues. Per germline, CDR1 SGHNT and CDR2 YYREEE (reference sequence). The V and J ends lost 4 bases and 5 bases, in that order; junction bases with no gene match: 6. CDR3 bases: TGTGCCAGCAGCCCGACTAGCGGTTCGACCGGGGAGCTGTTTTTT. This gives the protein CASSPTSGSTGELFF. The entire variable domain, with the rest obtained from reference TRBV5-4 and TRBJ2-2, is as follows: ETGVTQSPTHLIKTRGQQVTLRCSSQSGHNTVSWYQQALGQGPQFIFQYYREEENGRGNFPPRFSGLQFPNYSSELNVNALELDDSALYLCASSPTSGSTGELFFGEGSRLTVL.

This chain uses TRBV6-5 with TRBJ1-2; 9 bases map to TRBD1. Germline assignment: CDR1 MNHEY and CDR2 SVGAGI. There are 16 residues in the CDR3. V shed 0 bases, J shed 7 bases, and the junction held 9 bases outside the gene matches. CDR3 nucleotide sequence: TGTGCCAGCAGTTACTCGCCCGGGACAGGGTTTCGTGGCTACACCTTC. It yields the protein CASSYSPGTGFRGYTF.

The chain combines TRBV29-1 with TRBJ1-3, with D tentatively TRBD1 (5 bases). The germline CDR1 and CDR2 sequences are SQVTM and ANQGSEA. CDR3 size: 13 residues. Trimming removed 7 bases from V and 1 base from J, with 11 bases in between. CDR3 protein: CSARAGSGNTIYF. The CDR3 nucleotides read TGCAGCGCCAGGGCAGGGTCTGGAAACACCATATATTTT.

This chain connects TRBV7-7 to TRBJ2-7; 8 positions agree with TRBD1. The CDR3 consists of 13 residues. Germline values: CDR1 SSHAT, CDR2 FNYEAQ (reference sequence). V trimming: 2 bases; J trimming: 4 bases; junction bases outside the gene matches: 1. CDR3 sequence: CASSLTGGYEQYF. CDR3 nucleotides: TGTGCCAGCAGCTTAACAGGGGGGTACGAGCAGTACTTC. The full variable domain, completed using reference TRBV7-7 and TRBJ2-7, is GAGVSQSPRYKVTKRGQDVTLRCDPISSHATLYWYQQALGQGPEFLTYFNYEAQPDKSGLPSDRFSAERPEGSISTLTIQRTEQRDSAMYRCASSLTGGYEQYFGPGTRLTVT.

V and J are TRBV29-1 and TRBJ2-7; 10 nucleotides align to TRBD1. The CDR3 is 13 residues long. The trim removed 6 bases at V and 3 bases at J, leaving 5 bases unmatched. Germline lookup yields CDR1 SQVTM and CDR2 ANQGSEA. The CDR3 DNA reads TGCAGCGTCCTCCGGGACAGGGGCTACGAGCAGTACTTC. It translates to CSVLRDRGYEQYF.

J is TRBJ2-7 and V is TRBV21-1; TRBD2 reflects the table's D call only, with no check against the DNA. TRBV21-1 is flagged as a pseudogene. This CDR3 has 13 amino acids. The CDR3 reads CAGGLAGGYEQYF. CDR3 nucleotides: TGTGCCGGGGGACTAGCGGGAGGTTACGAGCAGTACTTC.

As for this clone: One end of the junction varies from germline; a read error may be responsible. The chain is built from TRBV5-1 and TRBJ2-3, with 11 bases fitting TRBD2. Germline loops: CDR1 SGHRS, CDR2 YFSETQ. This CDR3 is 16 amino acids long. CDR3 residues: CASSTGLAASTGTQYF. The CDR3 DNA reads TGCGCCAGCAGCACGGGACTAGCGGCTAGCACAGGTACGCAGTATTTT.

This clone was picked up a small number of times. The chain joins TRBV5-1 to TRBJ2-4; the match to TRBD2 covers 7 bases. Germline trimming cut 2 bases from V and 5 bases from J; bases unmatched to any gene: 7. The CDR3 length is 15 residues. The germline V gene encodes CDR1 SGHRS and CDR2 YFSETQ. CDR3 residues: CASSFGGWAENIQYF. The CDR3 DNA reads TGCGCCAGCAGCTTCGGGGGGTGGGCTGAAAACATTCAGTACTTC.

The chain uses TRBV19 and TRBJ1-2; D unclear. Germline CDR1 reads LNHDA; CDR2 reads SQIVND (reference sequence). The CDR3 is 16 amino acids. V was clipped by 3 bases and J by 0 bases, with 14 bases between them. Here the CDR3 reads CASSIPGAAPNYGYTF. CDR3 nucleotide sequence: TGTGCCAGTAGTATCCCGGGAGCGGCTCCTAACTATGGCTACACCTTC.

The chain's CDR3 is CASRQKGYTEAFF. The CDR3 region has the DNA TGTGCCAGCAGACAAAAGGGGTACACTGAAGCTTTCTTT. V is TRBV6-5 and J is TRBJ1-1; TRBD1 is a possible D gene (5 bases). Germline CDR1 MNHEY, CDR2 SVGAGI. V lost 6 bases to trimming and J lost 3 bases, with 11 bases between them. This CDR3 comprises 13 residues.